This T cell receptor (beta chain) was captured by sequencing in a study of T cell changes during pregnancy in multiple sclerosis. Libraries were prepared by immunoSEQ multiplex PCR; TCRdb keeps only in-frame clonotypes and omits some of them. Of 30,000 to 45,000 clones in the sample, 90% to 95% were seen once. The V gene lost 2 bases and the J gene lost 0 bases, with 9 bases spanning the gap. The CDR3 is 15 residues long. Germline CDR1 is MNHEY and CDR2 is SMNVEV (reference sequence). Sequenced material: CD4+ T cells from peripheral blood mononuclear cells, taken in the second trimester of pregnancy. The receptor was isolated from a female donor in good health, enrolled as a control in a pregnancy study. J is TRBJ2-3 and V is TRBV27, with D perhaps TRBD2 (5 bases). Written as DNA, the CDR3 is TGTGCCAGCAGTTTAGTTAGACTAAGCACAGATACGCAGTATTTT. This encodes CASSLVRLSTDTQYF.